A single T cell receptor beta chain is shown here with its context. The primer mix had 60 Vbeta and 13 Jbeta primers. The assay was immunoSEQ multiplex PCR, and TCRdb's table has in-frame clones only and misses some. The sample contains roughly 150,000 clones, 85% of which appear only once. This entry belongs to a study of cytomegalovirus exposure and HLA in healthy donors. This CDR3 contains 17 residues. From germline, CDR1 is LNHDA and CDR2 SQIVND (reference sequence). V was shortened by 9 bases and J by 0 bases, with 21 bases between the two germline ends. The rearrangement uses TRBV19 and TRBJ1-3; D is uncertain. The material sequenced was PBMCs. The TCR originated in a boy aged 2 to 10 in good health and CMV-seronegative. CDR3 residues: CARPETSLRSSGNTIYF. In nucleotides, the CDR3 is TGTGCCAGGCCGGAGACCTCATTAAGGTCCTCTGGAAACACCATATATTTT.